This TCR beta chain came from a study of control samples from healthy donors and cancer patients. The data were produced by immunoSEQ multiplex PCR, yet TCRdb's version contains in-frame clones alone and is incomplete. The repertoire holds 100,000 to 150,000 clones, with approximately 90% as singletons. Sequenced sample: blood. The TCR originated in a woman aged 45-59 years in good health.

The CDR3 region is CSVANRNFLYGYTF. The CDR3 coding sequence is TGCAGCGTTGCCAATCGAAATTTTCTGTATGGCTACACCTTC. V is TRBV29-1 and J is TRBJ1-2; no clear D gene. V was shortened by 4 bases and J by 5 bases, with 17 bases between the two germline ends. The germline V gene encodes CDR1 SQVTM and CDR2 ANQGSEA. CDR3 size: 14 residues.